The 4 T cell receptor beta chains below all came from one sample that was sequenced in a study of blood T cell repertoires in COVID-19. Sequenced by immunoSEQ multiplex PCR; TCRdb stores in-frame clones only, minus some. The table has roughly 80,000 clones, approximately 89% seen once. Sequenced: peripheral blood. The receptors shown here come from a man between 50 and 59 years old with active COVID-19.

This chain connects TRBV7-2 to TRBJ2-1; D is ambiguous. CDR3 size: 12 residues. V lost 2 bases and J 8 bases, leaving 7 bases between the germline ends. CDR1 is SGHTA and CDR2 is FQGNSA in the germline V gene. In DNA, the CDR3 is TGTGCCAGCAGCTTACAGGTAGATGAGCAGTTCTTC. This gives the protein CASSLQVDEQFF.

This clone has just one count. The CDR3, as DNA: TGTGCCAGCATTTTATCAGGGAACACTGAAGCTTTCTTT. This sequence encodes CASILSGNTEAFF. The J gene is TRBJ1-1, the V gene TRBV7-2; D is uncertain. Germline V gives CDR1 SGHTA, CDR2 FQGNSA. V was trimmed by 7 bases and J by 1 base, leaving 10 bases between them. The CDR3 loop spans 13 amino acids.

This rearrangement joins TRBV4-3 to TRBJ1-5; D is unresolved. This CDR3 spans 14 amino acids. Between the trimmed V and J ends, which lost 0 bases and 4 bases, there was a span of 7 bases. Germline CDR1 and CDR2: LGHNA and YSLEER. Written as DNA, the CDR3 is TGCGCCAGCAGCCAAGATGAGCGAAATCAGCCCCAGCATTTT. Amino acids: CASSQDERNQPQHF.

The chain couples TRBV28 to TRBJ2-1, with 9 positions matching TRBD2. CDR1 MDHEN and CDR2 SYDVKM come from the germline V gene. This CDR3 spans 14 amino acids. J was trimmed by 9 bases and V by 10 bases; bases with no gene match: 13. This CDR3 reads CATERLAGSGEQFF. In DNA form, the CDR3 reads TGTGCCACCGAACGTCTAGCGGGAAGTGGTGAGCAGTTCTTC. The full variable domain, with the rest looked up from reference TRBV28 and TRBJ2-1, is DVKVTQSSRYLVKRTGEKVFLECVQDMDHENMFWYRQDPGLGLRLIYFSYDVKMKEKGDIPEGYSVSREKKERFSLILESASTNQTSMYLCATERLAGSGEQFFGPGTRLTVL.